This T cell receptor (beta chain) was retrieved from a study of blood T cell repertoires in COVID-19. For the study at large: The analysed material was cDNA or gDNA that came from T cells, B-cell-depleted T cells, or PBMCs.

The assay was immunoSEQ multiplex PCR, and TCRdb's table has in-frame clones only and misses some. The sample has about 270,000 clones; less than 85% are singletons. Trimming removed 5 bases from V and 4 bases from J, with 18 bases in between. In germline, CDR1 is SGHNT, CDR2 YENEEA. CDR3 length: 16 residues. The chain is built from TRBV11-3 and TRBJ2-1; D is possibly TRBD2 (7 bases). The origin of this receptor is a woman aged 18-30 years with acute or convalescent COVID-19. The specimen sequenced was peripheral blood. CDR3 sequence: CASSHTGSGDYNEQFF. The CDR3 DNA reads as TGTGCCAGCAGCCACACAGGGAGCGGGGATTACAATGAGCAGTTCTTC.